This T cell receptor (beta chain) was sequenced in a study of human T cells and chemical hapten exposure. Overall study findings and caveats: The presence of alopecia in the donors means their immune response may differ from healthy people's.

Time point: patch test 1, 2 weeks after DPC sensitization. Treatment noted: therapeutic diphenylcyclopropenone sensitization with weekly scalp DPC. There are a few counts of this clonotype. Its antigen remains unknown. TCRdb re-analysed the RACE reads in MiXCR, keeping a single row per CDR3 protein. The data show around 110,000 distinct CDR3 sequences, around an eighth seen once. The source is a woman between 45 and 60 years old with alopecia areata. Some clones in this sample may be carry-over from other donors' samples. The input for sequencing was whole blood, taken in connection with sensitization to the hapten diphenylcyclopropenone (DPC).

The CDR3 DNA follows: TGTGCCAGCAGCTCTTGGACCAGGGCGGACGAGCAGTACTTC. Encoded protein: CASSSWTRADEQYF. V is TRBV7-9 and J is TRBJ2-7; possible D gene TRBD1, 5 bases. Trimming shortened V by 4 bases and J by 5 bases, and 15 bases separated the two germline ends. Germline V gene sequence: CDR1 SEHNR, CDR2 FQNEAQ (reference sequence). CDR3 length: 14 amino acids.